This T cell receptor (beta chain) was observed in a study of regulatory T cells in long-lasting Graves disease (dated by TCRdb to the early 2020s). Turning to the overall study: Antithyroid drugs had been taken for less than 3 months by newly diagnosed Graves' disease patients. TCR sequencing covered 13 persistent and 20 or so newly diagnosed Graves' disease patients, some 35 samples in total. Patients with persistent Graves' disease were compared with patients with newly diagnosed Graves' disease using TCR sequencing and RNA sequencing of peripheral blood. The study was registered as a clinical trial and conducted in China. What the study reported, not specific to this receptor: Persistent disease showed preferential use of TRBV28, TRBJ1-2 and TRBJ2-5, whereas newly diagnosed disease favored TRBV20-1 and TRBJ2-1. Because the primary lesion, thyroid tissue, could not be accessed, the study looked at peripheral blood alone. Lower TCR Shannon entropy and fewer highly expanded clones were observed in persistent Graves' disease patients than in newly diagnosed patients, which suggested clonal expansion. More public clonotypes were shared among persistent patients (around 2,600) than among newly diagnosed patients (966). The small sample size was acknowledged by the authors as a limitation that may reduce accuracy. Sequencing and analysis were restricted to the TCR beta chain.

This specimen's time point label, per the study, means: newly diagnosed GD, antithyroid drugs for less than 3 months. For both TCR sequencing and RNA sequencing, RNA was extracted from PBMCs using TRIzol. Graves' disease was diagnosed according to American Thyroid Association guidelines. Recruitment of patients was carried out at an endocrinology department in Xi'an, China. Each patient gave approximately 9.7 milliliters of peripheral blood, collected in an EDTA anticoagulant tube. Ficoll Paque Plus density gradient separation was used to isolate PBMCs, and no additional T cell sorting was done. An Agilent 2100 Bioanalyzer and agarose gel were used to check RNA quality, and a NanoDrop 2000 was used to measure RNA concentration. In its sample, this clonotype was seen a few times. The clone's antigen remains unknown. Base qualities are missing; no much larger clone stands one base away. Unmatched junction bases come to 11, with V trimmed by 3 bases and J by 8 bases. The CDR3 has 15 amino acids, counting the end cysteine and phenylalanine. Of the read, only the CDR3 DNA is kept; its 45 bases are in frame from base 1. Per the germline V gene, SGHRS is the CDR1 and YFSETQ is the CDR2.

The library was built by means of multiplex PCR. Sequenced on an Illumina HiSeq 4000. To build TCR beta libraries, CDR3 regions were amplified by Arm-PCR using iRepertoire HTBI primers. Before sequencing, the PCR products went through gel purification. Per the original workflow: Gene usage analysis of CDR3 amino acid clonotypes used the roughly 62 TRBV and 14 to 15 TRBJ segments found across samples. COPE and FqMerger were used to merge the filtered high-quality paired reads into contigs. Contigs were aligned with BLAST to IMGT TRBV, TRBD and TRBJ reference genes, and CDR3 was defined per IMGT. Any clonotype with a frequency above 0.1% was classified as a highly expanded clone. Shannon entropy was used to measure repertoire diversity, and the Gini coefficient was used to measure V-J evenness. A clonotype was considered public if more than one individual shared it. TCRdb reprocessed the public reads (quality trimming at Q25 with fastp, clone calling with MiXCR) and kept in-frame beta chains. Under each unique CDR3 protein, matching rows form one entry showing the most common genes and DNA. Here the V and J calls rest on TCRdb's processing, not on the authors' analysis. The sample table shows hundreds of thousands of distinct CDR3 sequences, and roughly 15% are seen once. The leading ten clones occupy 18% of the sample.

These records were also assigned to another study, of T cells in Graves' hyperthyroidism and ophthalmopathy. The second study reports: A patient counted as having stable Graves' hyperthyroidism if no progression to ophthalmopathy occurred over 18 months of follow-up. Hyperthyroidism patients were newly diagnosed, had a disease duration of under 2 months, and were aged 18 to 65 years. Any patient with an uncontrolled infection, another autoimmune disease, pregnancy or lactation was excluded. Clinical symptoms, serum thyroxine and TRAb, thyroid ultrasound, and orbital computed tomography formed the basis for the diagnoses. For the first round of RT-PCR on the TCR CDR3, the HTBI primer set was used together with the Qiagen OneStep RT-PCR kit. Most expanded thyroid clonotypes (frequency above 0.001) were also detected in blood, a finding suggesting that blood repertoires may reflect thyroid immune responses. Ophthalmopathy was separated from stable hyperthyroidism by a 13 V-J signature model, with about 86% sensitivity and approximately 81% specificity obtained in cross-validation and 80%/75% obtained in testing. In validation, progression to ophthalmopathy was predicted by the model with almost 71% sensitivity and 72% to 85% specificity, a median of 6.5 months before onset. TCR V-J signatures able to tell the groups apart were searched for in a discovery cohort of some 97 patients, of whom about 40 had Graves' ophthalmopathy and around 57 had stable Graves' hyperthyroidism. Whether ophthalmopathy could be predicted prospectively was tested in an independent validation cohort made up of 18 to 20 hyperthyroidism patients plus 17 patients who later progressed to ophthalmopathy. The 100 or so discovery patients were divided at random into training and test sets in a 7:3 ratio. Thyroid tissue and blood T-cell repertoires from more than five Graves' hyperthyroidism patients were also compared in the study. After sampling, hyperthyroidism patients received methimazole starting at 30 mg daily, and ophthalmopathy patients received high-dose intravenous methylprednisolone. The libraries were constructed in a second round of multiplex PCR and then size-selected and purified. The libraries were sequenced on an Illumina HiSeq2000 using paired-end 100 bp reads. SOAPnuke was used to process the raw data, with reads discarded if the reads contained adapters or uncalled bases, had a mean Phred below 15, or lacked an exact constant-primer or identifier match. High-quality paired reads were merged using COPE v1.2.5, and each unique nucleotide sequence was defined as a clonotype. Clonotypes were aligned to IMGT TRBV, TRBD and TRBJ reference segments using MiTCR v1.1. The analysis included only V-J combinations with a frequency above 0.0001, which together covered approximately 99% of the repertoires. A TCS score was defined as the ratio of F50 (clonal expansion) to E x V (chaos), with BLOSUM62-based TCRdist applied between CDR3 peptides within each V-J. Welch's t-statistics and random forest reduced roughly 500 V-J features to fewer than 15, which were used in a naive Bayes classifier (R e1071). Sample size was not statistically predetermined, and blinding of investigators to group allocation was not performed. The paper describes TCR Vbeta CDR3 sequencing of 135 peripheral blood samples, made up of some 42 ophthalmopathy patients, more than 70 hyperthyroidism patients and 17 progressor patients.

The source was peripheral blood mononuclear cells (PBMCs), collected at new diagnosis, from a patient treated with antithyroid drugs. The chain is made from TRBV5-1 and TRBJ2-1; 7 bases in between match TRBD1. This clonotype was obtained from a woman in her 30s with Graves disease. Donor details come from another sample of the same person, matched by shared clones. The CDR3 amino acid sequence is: CASSSPGQWSHEQFF. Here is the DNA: TGCGCCAGCAGCTCACCGGGACAGTGGTCCCATGAGCAGTTCTTC.